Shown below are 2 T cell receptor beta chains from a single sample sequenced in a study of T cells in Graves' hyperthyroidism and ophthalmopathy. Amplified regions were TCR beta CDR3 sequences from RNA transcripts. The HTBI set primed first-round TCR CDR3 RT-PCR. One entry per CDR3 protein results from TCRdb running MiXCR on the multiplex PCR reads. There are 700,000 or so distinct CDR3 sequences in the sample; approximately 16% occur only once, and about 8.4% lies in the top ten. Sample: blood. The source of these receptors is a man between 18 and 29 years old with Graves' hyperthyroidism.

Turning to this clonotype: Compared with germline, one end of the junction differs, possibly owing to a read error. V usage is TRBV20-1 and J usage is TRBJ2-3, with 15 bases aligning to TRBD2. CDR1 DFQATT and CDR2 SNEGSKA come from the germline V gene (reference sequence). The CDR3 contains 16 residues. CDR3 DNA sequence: TGCAGTGCTACGGGACTAGCGGGGGGATACACAGATACGCGGTATTTT. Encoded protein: CSATGLAGGYTDTRYF.

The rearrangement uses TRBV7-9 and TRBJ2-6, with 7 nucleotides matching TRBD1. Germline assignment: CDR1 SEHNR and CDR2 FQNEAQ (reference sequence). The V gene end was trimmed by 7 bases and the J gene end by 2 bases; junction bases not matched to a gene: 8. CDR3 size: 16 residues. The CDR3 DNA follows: TGTGCCAGCACCCTCAGGGGGACGGCTGGGGCCAACGTCCTGACTTTC. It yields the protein CASTLRGTAGANVLTF.